The T cell receptor beta chain described here comes from a study of PD-1 blockade in classical Hodgkin lymphoma. The time point: cycle 4 day 1 (C4D1), after around six weeks of nivolumab. Relapse was seen in all patients after autologous stem cell transplantation, and brentuximab vedotin exposure was variable. V lost 0 bases and J 2 bases, leaving 23 bases between the germline ends. The CDR3 runs to 19 residues. Germline V CDR1 and CDR2: LNHNV, YYDKDF (reference sequence). Remarks on this clone: What it binds is not known.

TCRdb's copy holds only in-frame clones and misses some; the assay was immunoSEQ multiplex PCR. Altogether 99,000 or so clones are present, more than 70% being singletons, with the ten largest covering around 17%. Study-level results: Still unresolved is the cause of the repertoire differences, which may be disease activity or prior therapy. Patients newly diagnosed and complete responders had comparable baseline diversity.

The sequenced sample was peripheral blood mononuclear cells (PBMCs), obtained before the fourth cycle of nivolumab. The TCR was taken from a human donor with classical Hodgkin lymphoma. The V gene is TRBV15, the J gene TRBJ2-7, with D uncertain. The CDR3 sequence is CATSRDGVESRFITYEQYF. DNA of the CDR3: TGTGCCACCAGCAGAGATGGGGTTGAATCGCGCTTCATTACCTACGAGCAGTACTTC.